This entry lists 25 T cell receptor beta chains sequenced from one sample in a study of blood T cell repertoires in COVID-19. Produced via immunoSEQ multiplex PCR; TCRdb's table is partial and in-frame only. Among 200,000 to 250,000 clones listed, 84% were seen once. The specimen sequenced was peripheral blood. These receptors were collected from a woman between 45 and 60 years old with active or convalescent COVID-19.

V usage is TRBV2 and J usage is TRBJ1-2; unclear D gene. V was pared by 4 bases and J by 4 bases, with 7 bases between. This CDR3 has 12 residues. The germline CDR1 and CDR2 sequences are SNHLY and FYNNEI. CDR3 DNA sequence: TGTGCCAGCAGTGGGGGAGGCTATGGCTACACCTTC. Translated: CASSGGGYGYTF.

This clone showed up just once. The chain is built from TRBV6-4 and TRBJ2-1; TRBD1 matches at 8 bases. This CDR3 spans 15 amino acids. J gave up 8 bases and V 0 bases, and 6 bases lay outside the gene matches. CDR1 and CDR2 from the germline V gene are MRHNA and SNTAGT. This chain's CDR3 is CASSDSGTGSDEQFF. The CDR3 region has the DNA TGTGCCAGCAGTGACTCAGGGACAGGTTCGGATGAGCAGTTCTTC.

The chain recombines TRBV28 with TRBJ2-7; possibly TRBD2 for D (5 bases). V gave up 7 bases and J gave up 0 bases, with 13 bases separating them. This CDR3 spans 14 amino acids. Germline V gene data show CDR1 as MDHEN and CDR2 as SYDVKM. The chain's CDR3 is CASNPGEGSYEQYV. The CDR3 DNA is TGTGCCAGCAATCCCGGCGAGGGCTCCTACGAGCAGTACGTC.

This sequence joins TRBV20-1 and TRBJ1-5; no clear D. With 3 bases removed from V and 5 bases from J, the gap between germline ends came to 20 bases. Looked up from germline, CDR1 is DFQATT and CDR2 is SNEGSKA (reference sequence). This CDR3 has 16 amino acids. CDR3 residues: CSASQLGRTEDQPQHF. CDR3 nucleotides: TGCAGTGCTAGTCAGCTCGGCAGAACGGAGGATCAGCCCCAGCATTTT.

V usage is TRBV13 and J usage is TRBJ2-2; D may be TRBD2 (6 bases). Germline CDR1 is PRHDT and CDR2 is FYEKMQ (reference sequence). Deletions cut 8 bases from V and 1 base from J, with 17 bases between. The CDR3 is made up of 16 amino acids. The CDR3 DNA follows: TGTGCCAGCCGATCCTCAGGGACTTGGAACACCGGGGAGCTGTTTTTT. It translates to CASRSSGTWNTGELFF.

This sequence joins TRBV24-1 and TRBJ2-3; the match to TRBD2 covers 7 bases. Per germline, CDR1 KGHDR and CDR2 SFDVKD. The CDR3 contains 14 residues. Trimming removed 9 bases from V and 3 bases from J; junction bases left unmatched: 8. The CDR3 sequence is CATAGGGMTDTQYF. CDR3 bases: TGTGCCACCGCCGGCGGGGGTATGACAGATACGCAGTATTTT.

This chain connects TRBV6-5 to TRBJ2-1; 14 bases fit TRBD2. Germline-derived CDR1 and CDR2 are MNHEY and SVGAGI. CDR3 length equals 15 residues. Trimming removed 8 bases from V and 7 bases from J; junction bases left unmatched: 7. The CDR3 region has the DNA TGTGCCAGCCAGCTTGGGACTAGCGGGGGAAATGAGCAGTTCTTC. Its translation: CASQLGTSGGNEQFF.

This chain uses TRBV25-1 with TRBJ2-5; maybe TRBD1 (6 bases). With 7 bases removed from V and 4 bases from J, the gap between germline ends came to 16 bases. Germline CDR1 reads MGHDK; CDR2 reads SYGVNS. The CDR3 is made up of 14 amino acids. The CDR3 DNA reads TGTGCCAGCAACCCGGCAAGGGGGACAGAGACCCAGTACTTC. This encodes CASNPARGTETQYF.

The gene calls are TRBV5-6 and TRBJ2-7; TRBD1 agrees at 12 bases. This CDR3 region has 16 residues. The junction had 7 bases not matched to a gene; V was cut back by 4 bases and J by 2 bases. The germline V gene encodes CDR1 SGHDT and CDR2 YYEEEE. CDR3 residues: CASSGDRGLITYEQYF. The CDR3 DNA follows: TGTGCCAGCAGCGGGGACAGGGGGCTCATAACCTACGAGCAGTACTTC.

The chain combines TRBV11-2 with TRBJ2-2; 9 nucleotides line up with TRBD2. The V gene's germline CDR1 is SGHAT and CDR2 FQNNGV. Trimming took 3 bases from V and 4 from J; bases not matched to a gene: 6. CDR3 size: 16 residues. The DNA for the CDR3 is TGTGCCAGCAGCTTGGGGCGGGGGGGCCGCACCGGGGAGCTGTTTTTT. Amino acid sequence: CASSLGRGGRTGELFF.

V gene TRBV19 combines with J gene TRBJ2-7; 7 nucleotides agree with TRBD1. This CDR3 spans 14 amino acids. The junction had 7 bases not matched to a gene; V was cut back by 8 bases and J by 0 bases. Germline V gene sequence: CDR1 LNHDA, CDR2 SQIVND (reference sequence). CDR3 protein: CASFAQGSSYEQYF. DNA for the CDR3: TGTGCCAGTTTCGCACAGGGGAGCTCCTACGAGCAGTACTTC.

The chain joins TRBV7-9 to TRBJ2-1, with 9 bases lining up with TRBD2. V shed 5 bases, J shed 5 bases, and the junction held 10 bases outside the gene matches. The CDR3 totals 16 residues. Germline V lookup: CDR1 SEHNR, CDR2 FQNEAQ (reference sequence). The chain's CDR3 is CASSLGAGGSNNEQFF. The CDR3 DNA reads TGTGCCAGCAGCCTGGGCGCGGGAGGGTCCAACAATGAGCAGTTCTTC. The entire variable domain, with the rest obtained from reference TRBV7-9 and TRBJ2-1, is as follows: DTGVSQNPRHKITKRGQNVTFRCDPISEHNRLYWYRQTLGQGPEFLTYFQNEAQLEKSRLLSDRFSAERPKGSFSTLEIQRTEQGDSAMYLCASSLGAGGSNNEQFFGPGTRLTVL.

For the CDR3, the DNA is TGTGCCAGCAGCCCCACTAGGATGGGAGAGACCCAGTACTTC. Translation: CASSPTRMGETQYF. The rearrangement links TRBV7-2 to TRBJ2-5; perhaps TRBD2 as D (5 bases). Germline CDR1 SGHTA, CDR2 FQGNSA. The CDR3 covers 14 residues. Trimming pared 5 bases from V and 4 bases from J, leaving 14 bases between.

The rearrangement links TRBV7-9 to TRBJ1-1, with 8 bases that match TRBD1. This CDR3 has 15 residues. Germline V gene sequence: CDR1 SEHNR, CDR2 FQNEAQ (reference sequence). V lost 4 bases, J lost 4 bases, and 8 bases stayed unmatched. The CDR3 here is CASSSWTGRGTEAFF. CDR3 in DNA: TGTGCCAGCAGCTCATGGACAGGGAGAGGCACTGAAGCTTTCTTT.

The rearrangement links TRBV12-3 or TRBV12-4 to TRBJ1-1, with D perhaps matching TRBD1 (5 bases). V dropped 6 bases and J dropped 4 bases, with 9 bases sitting between them. This CDR3 contains 12 residues. CDR3 coding DNA: TGTGCCAGCAGACTTGACAGCACTGAAGCTTTCTTT. Translated: CASRLDSTEAFF.

The gene calls are TRBV4-1 and TRBJ1-3; no reliable D call. CDR1 MGHRA and CDR2 YSYEKL come from the germline V gene. This CDR3 contains 15 residues. V was cut by 1 base and J by 0 bases, with 7 bases left in between. The CDR3 coding sequence is TGCGCCAGCAGCCAAGTTCTCTTCTCTGGAAACACCATATATTTT. This sequence encodes CASSQVLFSGNTIYF.

This chain joins TRBV5-5 and TRBJ1-1; D remains ambiguous. Trimming removed 2 bases from V and 4 bases from J, with 24 bases in between. Per the germline V gene, CDR1 is SGHKS and CDR2 is YYEKEE (reference sequence). The CDR3 covers 18 residues. The CDR3 DNA is TGTGCCAGCAGCTTCGACACTTGGACGCAGGCGGAGGGCACTGAAGCTTTCTTT. Residues: CASSFDTWTQAEGTEAFF.

V gene TRBV5-4 combines with J gene TRBJ2-5; TRBD2 aligns across 14 bases. Germline values: CDR1 SGHNT, CDR2 YYREEE (reference sequence). This CDR3 is 16 amino acids long. With 4 bases clipped from V and 5 bases from J, the junction kept 7 bases outside the gene matches. In nucleotides, the CDR3 is TGTGCCAGCAGCGTCGGGACTAGCGGGAGTGGGGAGACCCAGTACTTC. As protein: CASSVGTSGSGETQYF.

This rearrangement joins TRBV5-4 to TRBJ2-7; TRBD1 aligns across 8 bases. V trimming: 0 bases; J trimming: 1 base; junction bases outside the gene matches: 9. From germline, CDR1 is SGHNT and CDR2 YYREEE (reference sequence). There are 17 residues in the CDR3. The CDR3 sequence is CASSLASGRTGSYEQYF. The CDR3 region has the DNA TGTGCCAGCAGCTTGGCCAGTGGGAGGACAGGGTCCTACGAGCAGTACTTC.

This clone showed up many times. The chain carries TRBV5-6 and TRBJ1-6, with TRBD1 matching 10 bases. The CDR3 runs 15 residues. With V trimmed by 4 bases and J by 9 bases, 7 bases remained unmatched. Germline CDR1 SGHDT, CDR2 YYEEEE. The CDR3 loop is CASSRPGTGVSPLHF. The CDR3 DNA follows: TGTGCCAGCAGCCGACCGGGGACAGGGGTTTCACCCCTCCACTTT.

The chain uses TRBV6-2 or TRBV6-3 and TRBJ1-5; weak D call: TRBD1 (6 bases). The CDR3 spans 15 residues. Deletions cut 2 bases from V and 6 bases from J, with 14 bases between. The germline V gene has CDR1 MNHEY and CDR2 SVGEGT. CDR3 sequence (DNA): TGTGCCAGCAGTTACACAGGGAGGGAGGGTCAGCCCCAGCATTTT. Encoded protein: CASSYTGREGQPQHF.

The rearrangement uses TRBV19 and TRBJ1-6; TRBD1 is a possible D gene (5 bases). Trimming took off 4 bases at V and 9 bases at J, with 19 bases between the two ends. CDR1 is LNHDA, CDR2 SQIVND, per germline (reference sequence). The CDR3 runs 16 residues. The CDR3 reads CASSSPARAGSSPLHF. In DNA form, the CDR3 reads TGTGCCAGTAGTAGCCCCGCCAGGGCGGGAAGTTCACCCCTCCACTTT.

The chain is built from TRBV11-3 and TRBJ2-5; 9 positions match TRBD1. Trimming cost V 5 bases and J 4 bases; bases outside gene matches: 8. The germline gives CDR1 SGHNT, CDR2 YENEEA. The CDR3 is made up of 15 amino acids. CDR3 residues: CASSPRTGAGETQYF. DNA for the CDR3: TGTGCCAGCAGCCCCAGGACAGGGGCCGGAGAGACCCAGTACTTC.

The chain combines TRBV5-1 with TRBJ1-2; weak D call: TRBD1 (6 bases). Deletions cut 0 bases from V and 4 bases from J, with 10 bases between. The CDR3 runs 14 residues. CDR1 is SGHRS, CDR2 YFSETQ, per germline. This CDR3 reads CASSLETGRYGYTF. The CDR3 DNA reads as TGCGCCAGCAGCTTGGAGACAGGCCGCTATGGCTACACCTTC.

V is TRBV7-9 and J is TRBJ2-5, with a tentative D call TRBD2 (6 bases). CDR1 and CDR2 (germline): SEHNR, FQNEAQ (reference sequence). The CDR3 totals 14 residues. The V end was cut by 1 base, the J end by 5 bases, with 11 bases between. CDR3: CASSLVGGSETQYF. The CDR3 DNA reads as TGTGCCAGCAGCTTAGTCGGGGGATCGGAGACCCAGTACTTC.